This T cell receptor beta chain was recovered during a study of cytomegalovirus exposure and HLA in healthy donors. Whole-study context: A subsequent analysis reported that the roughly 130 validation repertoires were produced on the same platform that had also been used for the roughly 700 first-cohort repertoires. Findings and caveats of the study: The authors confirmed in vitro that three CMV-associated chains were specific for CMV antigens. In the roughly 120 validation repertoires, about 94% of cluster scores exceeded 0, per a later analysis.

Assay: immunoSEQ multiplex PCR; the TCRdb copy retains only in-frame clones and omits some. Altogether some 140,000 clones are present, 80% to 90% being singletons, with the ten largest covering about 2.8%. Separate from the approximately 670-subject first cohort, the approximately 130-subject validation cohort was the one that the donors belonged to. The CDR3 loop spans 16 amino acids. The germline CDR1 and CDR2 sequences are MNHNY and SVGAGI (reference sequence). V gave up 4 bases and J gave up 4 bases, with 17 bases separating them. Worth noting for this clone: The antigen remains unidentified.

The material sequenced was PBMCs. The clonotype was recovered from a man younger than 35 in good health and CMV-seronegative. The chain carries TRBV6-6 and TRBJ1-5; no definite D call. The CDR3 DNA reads TGTGCCAGCAGTTCACAGTTCCGGGGAGGTAATCAGCCCCAGCATTTT. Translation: CASSSQFRGGNQPQHF.